This TCR beta chain was found in a study of blood T cell repertoires in COVID-19. Study-wide context: COVID-19 samples collected from the United States, Italy and Spain covered acute and convalescent phases. The analysed material was cDNA or gDNA that came from T cells, B-cell-depleted T cells, or PBMCs.

Germline CDR1 is MDHEN and CDR2 is SYDVKM. The CDR3 covers 14 residues. The ends were cut back, 3 bases at V and 2 bases at J, with 11 bases in the middle. Original analysis: Quantification of nucleated cells was approximated via reference gene primer amplification. The repertoire was sequenced with immunoSEQ multiplex PCR; TCRdb's copy has only in-frame clones and lacks some. That table gives V, J and clone size, and the DNA gave D and trimming. The table includes approximately 110,000 clones, 60% to 85% detected once. Sequencing input: peripheral blood. J is TRBJ2-7 and V is TRBV28; a possible D gene is TRBD2 (5 bases). The sequence derives from a human donor in a cohort sampled during active or convalescent COVID-19. CDR3 amino acids: CASSFRGPTYEQYF. In DNA form, the CDR3 reads TGTGCCAGCAGTTTCCGAGGGCCAACCTACGAGCAGTACTTC.